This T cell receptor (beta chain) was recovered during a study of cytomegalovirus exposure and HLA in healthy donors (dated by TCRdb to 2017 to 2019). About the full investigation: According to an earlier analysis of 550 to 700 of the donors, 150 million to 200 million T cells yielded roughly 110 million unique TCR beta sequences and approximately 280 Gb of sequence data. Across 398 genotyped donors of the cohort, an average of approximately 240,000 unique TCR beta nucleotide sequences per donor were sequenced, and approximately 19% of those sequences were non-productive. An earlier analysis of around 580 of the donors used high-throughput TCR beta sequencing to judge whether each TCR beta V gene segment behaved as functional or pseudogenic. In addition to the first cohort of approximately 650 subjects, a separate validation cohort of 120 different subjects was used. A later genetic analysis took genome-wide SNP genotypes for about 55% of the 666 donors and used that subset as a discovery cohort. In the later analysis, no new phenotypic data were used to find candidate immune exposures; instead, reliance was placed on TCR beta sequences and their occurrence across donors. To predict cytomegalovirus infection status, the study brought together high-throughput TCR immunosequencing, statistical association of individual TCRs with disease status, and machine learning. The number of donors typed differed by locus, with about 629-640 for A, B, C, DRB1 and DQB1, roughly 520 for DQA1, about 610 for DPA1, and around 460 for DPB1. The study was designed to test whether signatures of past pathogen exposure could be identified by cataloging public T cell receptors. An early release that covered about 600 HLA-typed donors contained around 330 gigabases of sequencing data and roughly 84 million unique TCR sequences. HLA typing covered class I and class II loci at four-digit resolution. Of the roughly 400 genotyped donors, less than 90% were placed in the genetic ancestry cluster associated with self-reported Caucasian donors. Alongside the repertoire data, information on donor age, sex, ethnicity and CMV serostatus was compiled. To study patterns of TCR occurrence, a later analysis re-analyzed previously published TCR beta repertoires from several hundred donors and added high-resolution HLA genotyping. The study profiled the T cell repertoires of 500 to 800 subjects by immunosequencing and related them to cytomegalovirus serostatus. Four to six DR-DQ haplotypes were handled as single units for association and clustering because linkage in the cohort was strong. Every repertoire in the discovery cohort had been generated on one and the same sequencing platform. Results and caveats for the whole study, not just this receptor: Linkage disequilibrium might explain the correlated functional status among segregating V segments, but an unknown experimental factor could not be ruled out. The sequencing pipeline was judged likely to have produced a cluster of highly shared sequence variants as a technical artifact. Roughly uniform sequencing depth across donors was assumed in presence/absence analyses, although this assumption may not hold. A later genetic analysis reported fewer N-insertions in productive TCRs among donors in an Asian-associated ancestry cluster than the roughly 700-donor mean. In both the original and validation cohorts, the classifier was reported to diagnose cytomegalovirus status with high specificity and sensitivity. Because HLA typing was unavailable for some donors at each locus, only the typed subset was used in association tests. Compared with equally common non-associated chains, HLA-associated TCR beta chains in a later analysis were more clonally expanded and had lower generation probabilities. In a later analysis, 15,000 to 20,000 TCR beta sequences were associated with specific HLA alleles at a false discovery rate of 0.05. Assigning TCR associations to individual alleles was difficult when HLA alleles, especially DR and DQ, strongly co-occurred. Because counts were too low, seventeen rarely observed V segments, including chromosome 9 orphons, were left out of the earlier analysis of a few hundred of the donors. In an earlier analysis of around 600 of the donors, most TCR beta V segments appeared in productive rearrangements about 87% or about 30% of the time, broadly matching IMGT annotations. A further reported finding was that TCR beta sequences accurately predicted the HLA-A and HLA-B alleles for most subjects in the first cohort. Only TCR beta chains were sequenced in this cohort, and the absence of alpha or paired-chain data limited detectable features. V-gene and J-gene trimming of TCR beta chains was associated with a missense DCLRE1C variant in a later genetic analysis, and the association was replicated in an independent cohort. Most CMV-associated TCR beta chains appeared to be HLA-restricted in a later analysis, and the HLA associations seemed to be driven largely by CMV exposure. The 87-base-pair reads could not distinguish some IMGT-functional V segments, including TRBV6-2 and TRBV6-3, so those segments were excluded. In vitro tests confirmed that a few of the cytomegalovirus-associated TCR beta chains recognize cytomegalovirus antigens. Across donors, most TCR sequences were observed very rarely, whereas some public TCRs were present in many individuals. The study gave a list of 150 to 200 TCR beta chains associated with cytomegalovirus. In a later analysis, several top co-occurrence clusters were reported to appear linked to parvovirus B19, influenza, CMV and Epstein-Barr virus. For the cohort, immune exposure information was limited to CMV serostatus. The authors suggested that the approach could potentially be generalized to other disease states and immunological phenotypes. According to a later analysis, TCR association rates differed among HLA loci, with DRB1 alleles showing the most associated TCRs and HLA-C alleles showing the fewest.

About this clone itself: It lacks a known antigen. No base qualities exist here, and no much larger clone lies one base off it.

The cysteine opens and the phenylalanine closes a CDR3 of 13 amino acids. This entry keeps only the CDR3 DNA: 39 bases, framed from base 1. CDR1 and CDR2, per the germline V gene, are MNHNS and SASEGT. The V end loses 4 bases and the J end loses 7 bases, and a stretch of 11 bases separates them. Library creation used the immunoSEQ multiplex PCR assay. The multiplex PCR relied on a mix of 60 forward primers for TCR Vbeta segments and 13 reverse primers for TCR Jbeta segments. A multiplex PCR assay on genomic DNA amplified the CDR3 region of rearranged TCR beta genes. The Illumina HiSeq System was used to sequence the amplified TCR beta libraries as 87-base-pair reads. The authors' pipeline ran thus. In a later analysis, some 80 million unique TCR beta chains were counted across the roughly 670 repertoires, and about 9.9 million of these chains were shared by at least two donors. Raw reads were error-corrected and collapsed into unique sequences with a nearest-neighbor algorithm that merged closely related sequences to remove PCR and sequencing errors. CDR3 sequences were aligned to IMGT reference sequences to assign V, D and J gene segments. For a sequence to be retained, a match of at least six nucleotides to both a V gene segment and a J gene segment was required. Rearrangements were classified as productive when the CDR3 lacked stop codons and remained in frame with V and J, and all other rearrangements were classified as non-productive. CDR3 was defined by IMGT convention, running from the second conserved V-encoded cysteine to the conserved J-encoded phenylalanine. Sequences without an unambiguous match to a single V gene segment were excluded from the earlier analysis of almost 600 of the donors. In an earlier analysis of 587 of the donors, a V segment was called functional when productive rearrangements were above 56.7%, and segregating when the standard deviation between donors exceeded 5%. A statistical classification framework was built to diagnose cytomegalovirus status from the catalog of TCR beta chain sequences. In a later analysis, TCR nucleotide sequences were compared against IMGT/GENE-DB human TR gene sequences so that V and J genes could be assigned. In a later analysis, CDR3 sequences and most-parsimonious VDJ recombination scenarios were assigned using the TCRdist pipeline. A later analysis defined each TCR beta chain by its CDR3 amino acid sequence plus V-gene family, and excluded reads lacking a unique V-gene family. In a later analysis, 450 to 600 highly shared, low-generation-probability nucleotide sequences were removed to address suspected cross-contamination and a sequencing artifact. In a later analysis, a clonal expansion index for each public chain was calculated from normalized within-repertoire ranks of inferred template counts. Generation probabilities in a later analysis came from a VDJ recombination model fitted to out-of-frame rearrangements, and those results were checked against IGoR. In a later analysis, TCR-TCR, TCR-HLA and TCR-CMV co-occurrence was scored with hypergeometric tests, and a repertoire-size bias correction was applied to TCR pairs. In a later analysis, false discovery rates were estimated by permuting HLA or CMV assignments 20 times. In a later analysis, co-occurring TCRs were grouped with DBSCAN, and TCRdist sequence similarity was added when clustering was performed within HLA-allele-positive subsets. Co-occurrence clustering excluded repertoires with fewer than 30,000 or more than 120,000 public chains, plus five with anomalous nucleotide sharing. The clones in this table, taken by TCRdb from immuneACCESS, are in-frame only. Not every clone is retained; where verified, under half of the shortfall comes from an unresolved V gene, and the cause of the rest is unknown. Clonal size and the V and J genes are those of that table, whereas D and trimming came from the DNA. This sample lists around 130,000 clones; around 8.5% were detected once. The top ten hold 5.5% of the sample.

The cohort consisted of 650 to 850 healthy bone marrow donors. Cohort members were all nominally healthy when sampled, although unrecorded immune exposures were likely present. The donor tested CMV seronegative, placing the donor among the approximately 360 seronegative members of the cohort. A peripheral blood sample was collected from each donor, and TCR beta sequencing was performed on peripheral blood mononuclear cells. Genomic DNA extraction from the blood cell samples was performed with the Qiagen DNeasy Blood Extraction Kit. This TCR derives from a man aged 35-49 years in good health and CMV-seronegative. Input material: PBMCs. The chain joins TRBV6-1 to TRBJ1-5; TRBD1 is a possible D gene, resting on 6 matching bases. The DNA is TGTGCCAGCAGTGTAGGGGGGGACCAGCCCCAGCATTTT. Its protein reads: CASSVGGDQPQHF.